Below are 20 T cell receptor beta chains sequenced from a single sample in a study of blood T cell repertoires in COVID-19. Generated by immunoSEQ multiplex PCR, the TCRdb table keeps only in-frame clones and is missing some. The sample yields roughly 81,000 clones, approximately 90% seen once. Material: peripheral blood. The receptors shown here come from a man between 70 and 80 years old with active or convalescent COVID-19.

The rearrangement joins TRBV2 to TRBJ1-2; 9 positions agree with TRBD1. This CDR3 region has 14 residues. Germline CDR1 reads SNHLY; CDR2 reads FYNNEI. J gave up 4 bases and V 7 bases, and 7 bases lay outside the gene matches. The CDR3 DNA follows: TGTGCCAGCATTAGGGACAGGGCGGGCTATGGCTACACCTTC. This sequence encodes CASIRDRAGYGYTF. Drawing the rest from reference TRBV2 and TRBJ1-2, the complete variable domain is EPEVTQTPSHQVTQMGQEVILRCVPISNHLYFYWYRQILGQKVEFLVSFYNNEISEKSEIFDDQFSVERPDGSNFTLKIRSTKLEDSAMYFCASIRDRAGYGYTFGSGTRLTVV.

This chain uses TRBV6-2 or TRBV6-3 with TRBJ2-5, with TRBD1 matching 8 bases. V shed 5 bases, J shed 5 bases, and the junction held 7 bases outside the gene matches. Germline V gives CDR1 MNHEY, CDR2 SVGEGT. CDR3 length: 14 amino acids. CDR3 region: CASSQGARLETQYF. Here the CDR3 DNA reads TGTGCCAGCAGTCAGGGGGCGCGACTGGAGACCCAGTACTTC.

This chain connects TRBV7-9 to TRBJ2-5, with 8 bases matching TRBD1. V shed 6 bases, J shed 4 bases, and the junction held 4 bases outside the gene matches. From germline, CDR1 is SEHNR and CDR2 FQNEAQ (reference sequence). There are 13 residues in the CDR3. CDR3: CASSWTGLETQYF. The CDR3 DNA is TGTGCCAGCAGTTGGACAGGGTTAGAGACCCAGTACTTC.

The chain links TRBV5-8 to TRBJ1-1; D not certain. CDR3 length equals 13 residues. V shed 0 bases and J shed 10 bases, with 13 bases lying between them. CDR1 SGHTS and CDR2 YDEGEE come from the germline V gene. The CDR3, as DNA: TGTGCCAGCAGCTTGGAGGTCCTAAGAGGAGCTTTCTTT. It encodes CASSLEVLRGAFF.

This sequence joins TRBV18 and TRBJ2-7, with a tentative D call TRBD1 (5 bases). V lost 1 base, J lost 2 bases, and 21 bases lay in between. The germline CDR1 and CDR2 sequences are KGHSH and LQKENI. This CDR3 is 18 amino acids long. CDR3 protein: CASSPQGPQGVGAYEQYF. The CDR3 DNA follows: TGTGCCAGCTCACCACAAGGACCCCAGGGCGTCGGAGCCTACGAGCAGTACTTC. Using reference TRBV18 and TRBJ2-7 for the parts outside the CDR3, the full variable domain is NAGVMQNPRHLVRRRGQEARLRCSPMKGHSHVYWYRQLPEEGLKFMVYLQKENIIDESGMPKERFSAEFPKEGPSILRIQQVVRGDSAAYFCASSPQGPQGVGAYEQYFGPGTRLTVT.

This clone was picked up one time. The chain recombines TRBV18 with TRBJ2-3; D is uncertain. V was shortened by 4 bases and J by 5 bases, with 16 bases between the two germline ends. Germline V gives CDR1 KGHSH, CDR2 LQKENI. The CDR3 runs to 15 residues. CDR3 in amino acids: CASSLHQDLGDTQYF. CDR3 sequence (DNA): TGTGCCAGCTCACTACACCAGGATTTGGGAGATACGCAGTATTTT.

This sequence joins TRBV7-2 and TRBJ1-2; no clear D. Germline loops: CDR1 SGHTA, CDR2 FQGNSA. Deletions cut 5 bases from V and 4 bases from J, with 14 bases between. CDR3 length: 14 residues. As DNA, the CDR3 is TGTGCCAGCAGCACACAAGCGGGCCCCTATGGCTACACCTTC. It translates to CASSTQAGPYGYTF.

Many counts were recorded for this clone. J is TRBJ1-5 and V is TRBV7-8; no firm D call. CDR1 is SGHVS, CDR2 FQNEAQ, per germline. The CDR3 runs 14 residues. Trimming took 5 bases from V and 1 from J, leaving 9 bases between them. The CDR3 bases are TGTGCCAGCAGCGAGGGCTGGAGCAATCAGCCCCAGCATTTT. Amino acids: CASSEGWSNQPQHF. The full variable domain, in which reference TRBV7-8 and TRBJ1-5 provide the parts outside the CDR3, is GAGVSQSPRYKVAKRGQDVALRCDPISGHVSLFWYQQALGQGPEFLTYFQNEAQLDKSGLPSDRFFAERPEGSVSTLKIQRTQQEDSAVYLCASSEGWSNQPQHFGDGTRLSIL.

The rearrangement uses TRBV11-2 and TRBJ1-5; D ambiguous. The CDR3 loop spans 15 amino acids. The V and J ends lost 4 bases and 2 bases respectively, with 12 bases between them. CDR1 and CDR2 (germline): SGHAT, FQNNGV. The CDR3 nucleotides read TGTGCCAGCAGCTCAAACGGGGAGGGCAATCAGCCCCAGCATTTT. This encodes CASSSNGEGNQPQHF.

J is TRBJ2-5 and V is TRBV6-5; TRBD2 matches 11 bases. After removal of 6 bases from V and 4 bases from J, the junction contained 4 bases not matched to a gene. Germline lookup yields CDR1 MNHEY and CDR2 SVGAGI. CDR3 length: 14 amino acids. Here the CDR3 DNA reads TGTGCCAGCAGGTTAGCGGGGGGGCGAGAGACCCAGTACTTC. Translated: CASRLAGGRETQYF.

V is TRBV29-1 and J is TRBJ2-5, with D perhaps matching TRBD2 (7 bases). The CDR3 consists of 16 residues. Trimming left V 6 bases short and J 5 bases short, with 25 bases between. CDR1 SQVTM and CDR2 ANQGSEA come from the germline V gene. Here the CDR3 reads CSVEVRRGGRVETQYF. In nucleotides, the CDR3 is TGCAGCGTAGAGGTGAGGAGGGGGGGGCGCGTGGAGACCCAGTACTTC.

The chain has TRBV28 and TRBJ1-5; no reliable D call. From germline, CDR1 is MDHEN and CDR2 SYDVKM. The CDR3 spans 16 residues. The V gene lost 2 bases and the J gene lost 2 bases, with 13 bases spanning the gap. The CDR3 DNA reads as TGTGCCAGCAGTTTAAGTGGAGGGAGGGGCAATCAGCCCCAGCATTTT. Its protein product is CASSLSGGRGNQPQHF.

The J gene is TRBJ2-5, the V gene TRBV6-1; 11 bases are a match to TRBD1. V lost 0 bases to trimming and J lost 5 bases; unmatched junction nucleotides: 5. Germline V gives CDR1 MNHNS, CDR2 SASEGT. The CDR3 is 16 residues long. CDR3: CASSEAGTGGYETQYF. As DNA, the CDR3 is TGTGCCAGCAGTGAAGCCGGGACAGGGGGTTACGAGACCCAGTACTTC.

V and J are TRBV5-6 and TRBJ1-1, with no clear D. Trimming removed 0 bases from V and 7 bases from J, with 10 bases in between. This CDR3 is built from 13 residues. Germline CDR1 and CDR2: SGHDT and YYEEEE. This chain's CDR3 is CASSLVTHSEAFF. The CDR3 DNA sequence: TGTGCCAGCAGCTTGGTTACTCACAGTGAAGCTTTCTTT.

The chain combines TRBV7-3 with TRBJ2-2; TRBD1 agrees at 7 bases. Germline CDR1 reads SGHTA; CDR2 reads FQGTGA. J gave up 6 bases and V 5 bases, and 6 bases lay outside the gene matches. This CDR3 is 14 amino acids long. The CDR3 DNA reads as TGTGCCAGCAGCCAAGACAGGGTCCCCGGGGAGCTGTTTTTT. Its translation is CASSQDRVPGELFF.

The genes are TRBV6-5 and TRBJ2-1; TRBD2 matches 9 bases. This CDR3 has 15 amino acids. Germline assignment: CDR1 MNHEY and CDR2 SVGAGI. V dropped 0 bases and J dropped 9; count of bases not matched to a gene: 6. The CDR3 bases are TGTGCCAGCAGTTACTCTTTTGCGGGGGGGGTTGAGCAGTTCTTC. Its translation is CASSYSFAGGVEQFF.

The rearrangement links TRBV7-2 to TRBJ2-7; tentatively, D is TRBD1 (5 bases). The CDR3 length is 15 residues. The V gene lost 2 bases and the J gene lost 1 base, with 12 bases spanning the gap. Germline V gene sequence: CDR1 SGHTA, CDR2 FQGNSA. The CDR3 DNA reads TGTGCCAGCAGCTTAACCCCAGGGAAGTCCTACGAGCAGTACTTC. The encoded protein is CASSLTPGKSYEQYF.

The chain uses TRBV5-1 and TRBJ2-1; no firm D call. Germline lookup yields CDR1 SGHRS and CDR2 YFSETQ. The CDR3 consists of 14 residues. With 1 base removed from V and 0 bases from J, the gap between germline ends came to 5 bases. CDR3 bases: TGCGCCAGCAGCTTGCGGTACTCCTACAATGAGCAGTTCTTC. Translation gives CASSLRYSYNEQFF.

This chain joins TRBV25-1 and TRBJ1-6; D gene unclear. This CDR3 comprises 13 residues. Germline V CDR1 and CDR2: MGHDK, SYGVNS. Trimming took 1 base from V and 9 from J, leaving 7 bases between them. The CDR3 sequence is CASSESGGSPLHF. DNA of the CDR3: TGTGCCAGCAGTGAATCGGGAGGTTCACCCCTCCACTTT.

This clone is a singleton in its sample. This chain connects TRBV11-2 to TRBJ2-7; 9 bases align to TRBD1. Trimming took 2 bases from V and 8 from J; bases not matched to a gene: 7. Germline values: CDR1 SGHAT, CDR2 FQNNGV. This CDR3 contains 14 residues. CDR3 DNA sequence: TGTGCCAGCAGCTTAACTACACAGGGGGCGAAGCAGTACTTC. This codes for CASSLTTQGAKQYF.